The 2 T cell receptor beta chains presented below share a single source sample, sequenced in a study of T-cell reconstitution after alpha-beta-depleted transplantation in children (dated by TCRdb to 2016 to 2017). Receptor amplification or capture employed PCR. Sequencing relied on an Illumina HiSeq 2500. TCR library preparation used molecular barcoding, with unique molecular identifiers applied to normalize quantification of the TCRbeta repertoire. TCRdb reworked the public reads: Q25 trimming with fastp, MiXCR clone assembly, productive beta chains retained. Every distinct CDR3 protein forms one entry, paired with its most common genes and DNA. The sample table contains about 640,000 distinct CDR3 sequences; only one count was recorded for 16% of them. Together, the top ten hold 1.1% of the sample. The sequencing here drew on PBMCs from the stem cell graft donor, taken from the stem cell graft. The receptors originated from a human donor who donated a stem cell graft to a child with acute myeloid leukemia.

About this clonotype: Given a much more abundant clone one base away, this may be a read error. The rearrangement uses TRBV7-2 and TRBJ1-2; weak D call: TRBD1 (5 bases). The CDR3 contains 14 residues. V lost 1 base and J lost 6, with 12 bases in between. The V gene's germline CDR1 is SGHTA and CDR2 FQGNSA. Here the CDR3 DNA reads TGTGCCAGCAGCTTAGAGGGACGGCTCCATGGCTACACCTTC. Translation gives CASSLEGRLHGYTF.

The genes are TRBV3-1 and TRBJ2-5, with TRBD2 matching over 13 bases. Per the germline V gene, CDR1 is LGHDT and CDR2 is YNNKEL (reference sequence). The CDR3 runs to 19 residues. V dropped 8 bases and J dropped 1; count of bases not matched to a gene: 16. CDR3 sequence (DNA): TGTGCCAGCTGTTTAACCCGACTAGCGGGGGGAATTACCCAAGAGACCCAGTACTTC. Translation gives CASCLTRLAGGITQETQYF.